These T cell receptor beta chains were read from a single sample in a study of human T cells and chemical hapten exposure. A single record per CDR3 protein comes from TCRdb applying MiXCR to the RACE reads. Of around 42,000 distinct CDR3 sequences in the sample, over 3% were seen once. The sample here was whole blood, taken in connection with sensitization to the hapten diphenylcyclopropenone (DPC). The origin of the receptors is a man aged 35 to 55 with alopecia areata. Some clones in this sample may be carry-over from other donors' samples. Each CDR3 is given without its conserved first and last residue.

v_call: TRBV5-1; j_call: TRBJ1-1; cdr3_aa: ASSLESGQGYTEAF
v_call: TRBV20-1; j_call: TRBJ2-2; cdr3_aa: SARRGTQDNGELF
v_call: TRBV11-2; j_call: TRBJ1-4; cdr3_aa: ASSPPGAPGEKLF
v_call: TRBV20-1; j_call: TRBJ2-7; cdr3_aa: SGPKTVDSDEQY
v_call: TRBV4-2; j_call: TRBJ2-1; cdr3_aa: AAGEAGGYNEQF
v_call: TRBV27; j_call: TRBJ2-3; cdr3_aa: ASTNLHSTDTQY
v_call: TRBV24-1; j_call: TRBJ2-1; cdr3_aa: ATSDRLGSYNEQF
v_call: TRBV24-1; j_call: TRBJ1-5; cdr3_aa: ATAAVSNQPQH
v_call: TRBV3-1; j_call: TRBJ2-1; cdr3_aa: ASRSLGYNEQF
v_call: TRBV19; j_call: TRBJ2-3; cdr3_aa: ASRISGDTQY
v_call: TRBV6-5; j_call: TRBJ2-7; cdr3_aa: ASSYSGAGGSPHEQY
v_call: TRBV14; j_call: TRBJ1-1; cdr3_aa: ASSQFMNTEAF
v_call: TRBV6-5; j_call: TRBJ2-6; cdr3_aa: ASRQGSSSGANVLT
v_call: TRBV5-1; j_call: TRBJ1-1; cdr3_aa: ASSFGQGGTEAF
v_call: TRBV6-1; j_call: TRBJ1-4; cdr3_aa: ASSESGAINEKLF
v_call: TRBV4-3; j_call: TRBJ1-4; cdr3_aa: ASSQDPQQTREKLF
v_call: TRBV6-1; j_call: TRBJ2-5; cdr3_aa: ASSAEKTQY
v_call: TRBV19; j_call: TRBJ1-3; cdr3_aa: ASTIGTVSGNTIY
v_call: TRBV3-1; j_call: TRBJ1-3; cdr3_aa: ASSQVFNTIY
v_call: TRBV20-1; j_call: TRBJ1-4; cdr3_aa: SAREGTGEKLF
v_call: TRBV5-5; j_call: TRBJ1-6; cdr3_aa: ASSPTGTDNSPLH
v_call: TRBV6-2/TRBV6-3; j_call: TRBJ2-1; cdr3_aa: ASSPTPDEQF
v_call: TRBV6-5; j_call: TRBJ2-2; cdr3_aa: ASSLQGWTGELF
v_call: TRBV5-6; j_call: TRBJ1-1; cdr3_aa: ASSFQGRGTEAF
v_call: TRBV5-4; j_call: TRBJ2-7; cdr3_aa: ASSLWGAGTEQY
v_call: TRBV11-2; j_call: TRBJ2-5; cdr3_aa: ASSGVVVETQY
v_call: TRBV6-1; j_call: TRBJ2-7; cdr3_aa: ASSYYRLGYEQY
v_call: TRBV28; j_call: TRBJ2-7; cdr3_aa: ASSFGPGEDRVDEQY
v_call: TRBV27; j_call: TRBJ1-1; cdr3_aa: ASSGPGQGVREAF
v_call: TRBV20-1; j_call: TRBJ1-1; cdr3_aa: SAPTLTVNTEAF
v_call: TRBV10-3; j_call: TRBJ1-5; cdr3_aa: AIREQGTQPQH
v_call: TRBV7-9; j_call: TRBJ1-1; cdr3_aa: ASSVGIGGGTEAF
v_call: TRBV14; j_call: TRBJ2-1; cdr3_aa: ASSRSGLVQF
v_call: TRBV5-1; j_call: TRBJ2-1; cdr3_aa: ASIPTSGINNEQF
v_call: TRBV9; j_call: TRBJ1-1; cdr3_aa: ASSVGGGTGFGTEAF
v_call: TRBV10-1; j_call: TRBJ1-5; cdr3_aa: ASTPTAPLLWSQPQH
v_call: TRBV7-2; j_call: TRBJ2-2; cdr3_aa: ASSRNRVTNTGELF
v_call: TRBV3-1; j_call: TRBJ2-7; cdr3_aa: ASSQARGPTYEQY
v_call: TRBV12-3/TRBV12-4; j_call: TRBJ2-7; cdr3_aa: ASSSLAGGPVEQY
v_call: TRBV6-5; j_call: TRBJ1-4; cdr3_aa: ASRGTGGYEKLF
v_call: TRBV3-1; j_call: TRBJ1-1; cdr3_aa: ASSQVIGPRGAF
v_call: TRBV7-9; j_call: TRBJ2-7; cdr3_aa: ASSLEGTRTYEQY
v_call: TRBV5-6; j_call: TRBJ2-3; cdr3_aa: ASSFAEAGTDTQY
v_call: TRBV7-2; j_call: TRBJ2-3; cdr3_aa: ASSADRSTDTQY
v_call: TRBV3-1; j_call: TRBJ1-1; cdr3_aa: ASSQEGWGGTEAF
v_call: TRBV27; j_call: TRBJ2-1; cdr3_aa: ASRPRGNSYNEQF
v_call: TRBV20-1; j_call: TRBJ2-1; cdr3_aa: SARDGRSSYNEQF
v_call: TRBV28; j_call: TRBJ2-1; cdr3_aa: ASSLIPKSQREGDNEQF
v_call: TRBV20-1; j_call: TRBJ1-2; cdr3_aa: SASVSGASFNGYT
v_call: TRBV20-1; j_call: TRBJ2-1; cdr3_aa: SARDTLAVEQF
v_call: TRBV9; j_call: TRBJ2-3; cdr3_aa: ASSVATTQY
v_call: TRBV28; j_call: TRBJ2-7; cdr3_aa: ASSPSHTYEQY
v_call: TRBV20-1; j_call: TRBJ1-4; cdr3_aa: SARDRRLGTNEKLF
v_call: TRBV10-2; j_call: TRBJ2-3; cdr3_aa: ASSEGLLARRDTQY
v_call: TRBV10-1; j_call: TRBJ2-7; cdr3_aa: ASSKAGAGVYEQY
v_call: TRBV12-3/TRBV12-4; j_call: TRBJ2-3; cdr3_aa: ASSLGAGGYTDTQY
v_call: TRBV13; j_call: TRBJ2-1; cdr3_aa: ASSPVLRENSYNEQF
v_call: TRBV11-2; j_call: TRBJ1-4; cdr3_aa: ASSSGGVANEKLF
v_call: TRBV6-2/TRBV6-3; j_call: TRBJ2-7; cdr3_aa: ASNGLAGGPLL
v_call: TRBV2; j_call: TRBJ2-7; cdr3_aa: ASVGVEQY